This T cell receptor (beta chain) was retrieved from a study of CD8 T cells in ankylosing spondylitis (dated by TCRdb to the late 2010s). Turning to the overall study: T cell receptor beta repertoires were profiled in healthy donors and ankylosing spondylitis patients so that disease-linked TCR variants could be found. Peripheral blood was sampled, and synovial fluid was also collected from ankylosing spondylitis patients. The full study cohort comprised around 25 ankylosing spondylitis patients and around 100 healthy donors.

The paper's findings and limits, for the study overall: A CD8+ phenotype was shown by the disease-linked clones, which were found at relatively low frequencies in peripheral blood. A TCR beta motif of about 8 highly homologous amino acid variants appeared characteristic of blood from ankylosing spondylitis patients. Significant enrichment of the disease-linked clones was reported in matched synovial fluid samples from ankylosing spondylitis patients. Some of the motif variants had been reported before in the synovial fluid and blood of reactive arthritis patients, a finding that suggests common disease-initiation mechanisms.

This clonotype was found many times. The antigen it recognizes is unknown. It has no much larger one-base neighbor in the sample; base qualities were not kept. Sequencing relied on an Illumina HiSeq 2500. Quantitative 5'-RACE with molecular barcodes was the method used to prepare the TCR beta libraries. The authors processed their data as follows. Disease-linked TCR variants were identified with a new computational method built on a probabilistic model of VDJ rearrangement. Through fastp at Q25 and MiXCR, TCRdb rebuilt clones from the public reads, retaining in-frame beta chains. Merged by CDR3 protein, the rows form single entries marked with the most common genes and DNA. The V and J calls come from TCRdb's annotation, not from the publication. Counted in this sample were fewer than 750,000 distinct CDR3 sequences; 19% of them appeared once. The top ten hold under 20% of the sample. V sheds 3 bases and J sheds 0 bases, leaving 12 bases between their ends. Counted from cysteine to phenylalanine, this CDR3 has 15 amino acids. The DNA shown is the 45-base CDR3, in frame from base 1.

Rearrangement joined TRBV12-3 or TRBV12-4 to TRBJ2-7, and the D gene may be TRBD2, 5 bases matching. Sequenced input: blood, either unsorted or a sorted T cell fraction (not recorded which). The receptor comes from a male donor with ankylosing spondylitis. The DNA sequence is TGTGCCAGCAGTTTGGGTACGGGGAGCTCCTACGAGCAGTACTTC. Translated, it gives CASSLGTGSSYEQYF.